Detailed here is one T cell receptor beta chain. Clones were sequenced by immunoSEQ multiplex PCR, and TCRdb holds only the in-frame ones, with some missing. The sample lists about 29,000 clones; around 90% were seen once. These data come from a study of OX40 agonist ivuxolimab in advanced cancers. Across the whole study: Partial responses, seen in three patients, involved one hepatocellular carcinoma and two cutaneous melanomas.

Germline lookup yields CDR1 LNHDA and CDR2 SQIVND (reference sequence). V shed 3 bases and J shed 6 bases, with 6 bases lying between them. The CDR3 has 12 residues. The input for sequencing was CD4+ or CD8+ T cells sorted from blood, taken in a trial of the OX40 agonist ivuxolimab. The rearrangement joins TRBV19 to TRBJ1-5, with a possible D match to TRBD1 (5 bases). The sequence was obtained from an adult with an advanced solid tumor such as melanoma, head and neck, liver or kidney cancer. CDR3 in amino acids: CASSIGTQPQHF. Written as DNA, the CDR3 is TGTGCCAGTAGTATTGGGACTCAGCCCCAGCATTTT.